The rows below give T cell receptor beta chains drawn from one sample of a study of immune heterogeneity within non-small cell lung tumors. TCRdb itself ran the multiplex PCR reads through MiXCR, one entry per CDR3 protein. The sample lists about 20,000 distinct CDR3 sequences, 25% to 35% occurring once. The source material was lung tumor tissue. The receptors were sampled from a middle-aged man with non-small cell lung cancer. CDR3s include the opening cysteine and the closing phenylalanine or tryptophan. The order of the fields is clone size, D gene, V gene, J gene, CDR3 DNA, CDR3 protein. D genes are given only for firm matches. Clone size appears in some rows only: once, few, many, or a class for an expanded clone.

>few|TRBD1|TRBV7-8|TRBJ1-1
TGTGCCAGCAGCTTGGCCGGACAGGGGGTGACTGAAGCTTTCTTT
CASSLAGQGVTEAFF
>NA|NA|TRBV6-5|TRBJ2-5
TGTGTCAGCAGTTATCCCCAGTCCCAAGAGACCCAGTACTTC
CVSSYPQSQETQYF
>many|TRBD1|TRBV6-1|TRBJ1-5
TGTGCCAGCAGACAGGGGAACAATCAGCCCCAGCATTTT
CASRQGNNQPQHF
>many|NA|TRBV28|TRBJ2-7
TGTGCCAGCAATTCCGACCGGTCTGAGCAGTACTTC
CASNSDRSEQYF
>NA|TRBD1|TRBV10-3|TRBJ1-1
TGTGCCATAAGACAGGGGGCCACTGAAGCCTTCTTT
CAIRQGATEAFF
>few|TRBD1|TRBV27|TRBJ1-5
TGTGCCAGCAGTTTGGGACAGGGGATAAGCAATCAGCCCCAGCATTTT
CASSLGQGISNQPQHF
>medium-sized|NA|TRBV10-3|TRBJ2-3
TGTGCCATCAGTGACCCCGGAGGGGACACAGATACGCAGTATTTT
CAISDPGGDTDTQYF
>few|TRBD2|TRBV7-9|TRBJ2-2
TGTGCCAGCAGCTCGGCACTAGCGGGAGGCACCGGGGAGCTGTTTTTT
CASSSALAGGTGELFF
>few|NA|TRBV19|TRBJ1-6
TGTGCCAGTAGTATAGTGGACAGAAATTCACCCCTCCACTTT
CASSIVDRNSPLHF
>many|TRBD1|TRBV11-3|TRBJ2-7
TGTGCCAGCAGCGCAGGGACAGGCCTCTCCTACGAGCAGTACTTC
CASSAGTGLSYEQYF
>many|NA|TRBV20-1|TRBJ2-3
TGCAGTGCTAGAGTCGGTAGCGATACGCAGTATTTT
CSARVGSDTQYF
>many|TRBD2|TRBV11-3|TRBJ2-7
TGTGCCAGCAGCGTGGGGGGAGCGGGAGGCGAGCAGTACTTC
CASSVGGAGGEQYF
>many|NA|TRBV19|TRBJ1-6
TGTGCCAGTAGTACCAATCCGGTTAATTCACCCCTCCACTTT
CASSTNPVNSPLHF
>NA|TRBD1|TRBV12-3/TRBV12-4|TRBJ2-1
TGTGCCAGCAGTTTTGACAGGGTTGGGCAGTTATTC
CASSFDRVGQLF
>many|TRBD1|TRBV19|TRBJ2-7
TGTGCCAGTAGTAACAAAAACCGGGACAGGGTCTACGAGCAGTACTTC
CASSNKNRDRVYEQYF
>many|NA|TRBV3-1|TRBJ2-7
TGTGCCAGCAGCCAAGTCAAAACCTCGACCTCCTACGAGCAGTACTTC
CASSQVKTSTSYEQYF
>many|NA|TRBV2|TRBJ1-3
TGTGCCAGCAGTGACAGGGCGACCTCTGGAAACACCATATATTTT
CASSDRATSGNTIYF
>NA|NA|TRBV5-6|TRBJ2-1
TGTGCCAGCAGTTCGGCTGATGAGCAGTTCTTC
CASSSADEQFF
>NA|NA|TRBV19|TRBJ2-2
TGTGCCAGTAGTATAGCAGCGAAAACCGGGGAGCTGTTTTTT
CASSIAAKTGELFF
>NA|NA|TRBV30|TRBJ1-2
TGTGCCTGGAGTGTAGAAACAGCCTCTCACTTTTCCTATGGCTACACCTTC
CAWSVETASHFSYGYTF
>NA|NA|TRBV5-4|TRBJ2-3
TGTGCCAGCAGCTTGGTCGCAGATACGCAGTATTTT
CASSLVADTQYF
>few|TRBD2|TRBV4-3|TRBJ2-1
TGCGCCAGCAGCCAAGACCGGCGGGAGGGCCTTATCAATGAGCAGTTCTTC
CASSQDRREGLINEQFF
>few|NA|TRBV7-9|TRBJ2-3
TGTGCCAGCAGCTTATGGGGGACAACGGCGGGACCGCAGTATTTT
CASSLWGTTAGPQYF
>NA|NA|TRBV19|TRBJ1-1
TGTGCCAGTAGGATCCAGGGATTCACTGAAGCTTTCTTT
CASRIQGFTEAFF
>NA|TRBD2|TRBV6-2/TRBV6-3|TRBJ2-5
TGTGCCAGCAGTTACGGACTAGCGTACCAAGAGACCCAGTACTTC
CASSYGLAYQETQYF
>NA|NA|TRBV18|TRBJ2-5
TGTGCCAGCTCACCATCCTCCAGTAAAGAGACCCAGTACTTC
CASSPSSSKETQYF
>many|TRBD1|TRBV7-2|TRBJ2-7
TGTGCCAGCAGTAGGGACAGGGGGCAGGACGAGCAGTACTTC
CASSRDRGQDEQYF
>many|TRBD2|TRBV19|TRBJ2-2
TGTGCCAGCAGAAACCGACTAGCGGGAGGGTTCCGCGAGCTGTTTTTT
CASRNRLAGGFRELFF
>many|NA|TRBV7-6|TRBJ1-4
TGTGCCAGCAGCTTAGGGGGTACAGGGAAGGAAAAACTGTTTTTT
CASSLGGTGKEKLFF
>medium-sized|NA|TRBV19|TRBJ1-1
TGTGCCAGTAGTATCCAGAACAGGGCCACTGAAGCTTTCTTT
CASSIQNRATEAFF
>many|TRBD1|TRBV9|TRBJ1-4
TGTGCCAGCAGCCCCGGGACAGCAAGTGAAAAACTGTTTTTT
CASSPGTASEKLFF
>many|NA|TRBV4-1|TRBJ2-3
TGCGCCAGCAGCCAAGCGGGAGCGGCAGATACGCAGTATTTT
CASSQAGAADTQYF
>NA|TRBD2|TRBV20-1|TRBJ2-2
TGCAGTGCTAGAGATCCGGTAGCGGGAGGGGCCGGGGAGCTGTTTTTT
CSARDPVAGGAGELFF